The present entry profiles one TCR beta chain with its context. What it recognizes is unknown. The CDR3 has 16 residues. Trimming shortened V by 1 base and J by 4 bases, and 14 bases separated the two germline ends. In germline, CDR1 is LGHNA, CDR2 YNFKEQ. The sample originates from a study of OX40 agonist ivuxolimab in advanced cancers. Across the study: Patients enrolled in dose escalation were diagnosed with hepatocellular carcinoma, melanoma, renal cell or head and neck cancer. Subjects had a mean age of about 65 years, with a range of roughly 23 to 79; around 80% were male. Two patients with cutaneous melanoma and one with hepatocellular carcinoma, three in total, showed partial responses. General observations from the study: Mean expanded clone counts were higher in CD8+ than CD4+ T cells.

This table comes from immunoSEQ multiplex PCR, and its TCRdb copy is limited to in-frame clones, with some not included. Here the sample spans 55,000 to 70,000 clones, approximately 89% being singletons. This receptor was taken from an adult with an advanced solid tumor such as melanoma, head and neck, liver or kidney cancer. The specimen was CD4+ or CD8+ T cells sorted from blood, collected in a trial of the OX40 agonist ivuxolimab. This rearrangement joins TRBV4-2 to TRBJ1-3; D is unclear. The CDR3, as DNA: TGTGCCAGCAGCCAAGTTAACAGCCGGGCCGGAAACACCATATATTTT. Its protein product is CASSQVNSRAGNTIYF.